Listed here are 25 T cell receptor beta chains from one sample, sequenced in a study of blood T cells in healthy people across ages (dated by TCRdb to between 2014 and 2017). Libraries were constructed by 5' RACE. The listed sequencing device is Illumina HiSeq 2500. A second PCR of roughly 7 to 11 cycles was run with a J-beta primer mix and a sample-barcoded 5' primer. Starting from the raw public reads, TCRdb applied fastp trimming at Q25, assembled clones with MiXCR and retained in-frame beta chains. Entries that share a CDR3 protein sequence are merged under the most common genes and DNA. This sample holds 650,000 to 800,000 distinct CDR3 sequences; under 55% were observed only once. The ten largest account for roughly 18% of the sample. The sequencing sample was made of blood. The receptors derive from a man between 60 and 75 years old in good health.

The table lists this clonotype with a few counts. This chain joins TRBV4-2 and TRBJ2-5; the D gene could be TRBD1 or TRBD2 (5 bases each). With 0 bases removed from V and 7 bases from J, the gap between germline ends came to 12 bases. The germline V gene encodes CDR1 LGHNA and CDR2 YNFKEQ. CDR3 size: 14 residues. The CDR3 DNA reads TGTGCCAGCAGCCAAGATTTGGGGGTCGGGACCCAGTACTTC. Translation gives CASSQDLGVGTQYF.

The chain recombines TRBV20-1 with TRBJ1-1; no clear D. V was shortened by 5 bases and J by 3 bases, with 16 bases between the two germline ends. Per the germline V gene, CDR1 is DFQATT and CDR2 is SNEGSKA (reference sequence). This CDR3 region has 14 residues. CDR3 coding DNA: TGCAGTGCTTCCATCGGGGTATTGTACACTGAAGCTTTCTTT. Encoded protein: CSASIGVLYTEAFF.

This clonotype was counted a few times. The chain uses TRBV7-2 and TRBJ1-2; a weak D match, TRBD1 (5 bases). Between the trimmed V and J ends, which lost 5 bases and 2 bases, there was a span of 18 bases. This CDR3 is 16 amino acids long. Germline V CDR1 and CDR2: SGHTA, FQGNSA. In DNA, the CDR3 is TGTGCCAGCAGCCCTACCGGGGGGATAACCAACTATGGCTACACCTTC. Translating gives CASSPTGGITNYGYTF.

This clonotype was found a few times. The chain employs TRBV6-5 and TRBJ1-2; D uncertain. This CDR3 has 14 amino acids. Germline lookup yields CDR1 MNHEY and CDR2 SVGAGI. V lost 3 bases and J 6 bases, leaving 14 bases between the germline ends. The CDR3 DNA is TGTGCCAGCAGTTATGGAGAGTCCACACATGGCTACACCTTC. Its translation is CASSYGESTHGYTF.

A remark on this clonotype: Germline is not matched at one junction end, which may reflect a read error. J is TRBJ2-1 and V is TRBV4-3, with TRBD2 matching 8 bases. Germline loops: CDR1 LGHNA, CDR2 YSLEER. This CDR3 is 12 amino acids long. CDR3 DNA sequence: TGCACCAGCAGCGGGGGAAACGGTGAGCAGTTCTTC. It codes for CTSSGGNGEQFF.

The sample holds a few counts of this clonotype. This rearrangement joins TRBV12-3 or TRBV12-4 to TRBJ2-3, with TRBD2 identical over 15 bases. This CDR3 region has 17 residues. After removal of 2 bases from V and 4 bases from J, the junction contained 4 bases not matched to a gene. This CDR3 reads CASSLRTSGGDPDTQYF. The CDR3 bases are TGTGCCAGCAGTTTACGGACTAGCGGGGGGGACCCAGATACGCAGTATTTT.

A few counts support this clonotype. This chain links TRBV5-8 with TRBJ2-5; 11 positions match TRBD2. The CDR3 is 16 residues long. Germline-derived CDR1 and CDR2 are SGHTS and YDEGEE. Trimming took 3 bases from V and 2 from J; bases not matched to a gene: 6. The chain's CDR3 is CASSYYRTSGQETQYF. The CDR3 DNA reads as TGTGCCAGCAGCTACTACCGGACTAGCGGGCAAGAGACCCAGTACTTC.

This clonotype was detected only a few times. This chain connects TRBV12-5 to TRBJ2-7; 8 bases are shared with TRBD1. In germline, CDR1 is LGHNT, CDR2 FRNRAP. The CDR3 sequence is 14 residues long. After removal of 4 bases from V and 4 bases from J, the junction contained 6 bases not matched to a gene. CDR3 amino acids: CASGSNTGGYEQYF. The CDR3 nucleotides read TGTGCTAGTGGTTCCAACACAGGGGGATACGAGCAGTACTTC.

The V call is TRBV29-1, the J call TRBJ2-1; 7 bases are shared with TRBD1. The end of the DNA fits TRBJ2-7 better, so the J call may be wrong. Germline CDR1 SQVTM, CDR2 ANQGSEA. The CDR3 is made up of 13 amino acids. Here the CDR3 reads CSVVQGTYNEQYF. The CDR3 DNA sequence: TGCAGCGTTGTACAGGGGACCTACAATGAGCAGTACTTC.

The genes are TRBV5-1 and TRBJ2-7; D remains unclear. The CDR3 extends over 13 amino acids. The V end was cut by 9 bases, the J end by 0 bases, with 13 bases between. Germline assignment: CDR1 SGHRS and CDR2 YFSETQ. The CDR3 region has the DNA TGCGCCACCAGACCAGACAACTCCTACGAGCAGTACTTC. It encodes CATRPDNSYEQYF.

The chain carries TRBV4-3 and TRBJ1-2; D not certain. Trimming left V 4 bases short and J 6 bases short, with 9 bases between. CDR1 LGHNA and CDR2 YSLEER come from the germline V gene. The CDR3 is 12 residues long. The DNA of the CDR3 is TGCGCCAGCAGCCGAGTACTTGATGGCTACACCTTC. This gives the protein CASSRVLDGYTF.

The chain couples TRBV4-3 to TRBJ2-3, with TRBD2 identical over 9 bases. V shed 4 bases and J 4 bases; nucleotides not matched to a gene: 12. The CDR3 sequence is 17 residues long. CDR1 and CDR2 from the germline V gene are LGHNA and YSLEER. In DNA, the CDR3 is TGCGCCAGCAGCCCTTCCTCCAGCGGGGGGTGGGCAGATACGCAGTATTTT. Translated, it gives CASSPSSSGGWADTQYF.

As for this clonotype: It may be a read error: a sequence one base away is much more abundant. The CDR3 loop is CASSGLAGGQETQFF. The CDR3 nucleotides are TGTGCCAGCAGCGGACTAGCGGGGGGCCAAGAGACCCAGTTCTTC. The rearrangement uses TRBV9 and TRBJ2-5, with 13 bases aligning to TRBD2. Judging by the DNA end, TRBJ2-1 fits better; the J call may be wrong. CDR3 size: 15 residues. Germline V gene lookup returns CDR1 SGDLS and CDR2 YYNGEE.

The V and J genes are TRBV20-1 and TRBJ2-4; D uncertain. The DNA end lines up better with TRBJ2-7; the J call may be wrong. This CDR3 has 13 amino acids. The V gene's germline CDR1 is DFQATT and CDR2 SNEGSKA (reference sequence). As DNA, the CDR3 is TGCAGTGCTAGTTCCGGCCAGCCCTACGAGCAGTACTTC. Translating gives CSASSGQPYEQYF.

V and J are TRBV11-2 and TRBJ2-5, with 7 positions matching TRBD1. With 4 bases clipped from V and 5 bases from J, the junction kept 7 bases outside the gene matches. The V gene's germline CDR1 is SGHAT and CDR2 FQNNGV. The CDR3 has 14 residues. In DNA, the CDR3 is TGTGCCAGCAGCTCCGACAGGGTGCGGGAGACCCAGTACTTC. Encoded protein: CASSSDRVRETQYF. Drawing the rest from reference TRBV11-2 and TRBJ2-5, the complete variable domain is EAGVAQSPRYKIIEKRQSVAFWCNPISGHATLYWYQQILGQGPKLLIQFQNNGVVDDSQLPKDRFSAERLKGVDSTLKIQPAKLEDSAVYLCASSSDRVRETQYFGPGTRLLVL.

The V and J genes are TRBV28 and TRBJ2-7; D could derive from TRBD1 or TRBD2 (5 bases each). CDR1 is MDHEN, CDR2 SYDVKM, per germline. V lost 6 bases and J 1 base, leaving 16 bases between the germline ends. The CDR3 length is 15 residues. As DNA, the CDR3 is TGTGCCAGCAGGGGAGAAGGGGCCCCATCCTACGAGCAGTACTTC. As protein: CASRGEGAPSYEQYF.

The sample holds many counts of this clonotype. The rearrangement joins TRBV7-6 to TRBJ1-1; D gene uncertain. Germline lookup yields CDR1 SGHVS and CDR2 FNYEAQ. Trimming took 6 bases from V and 2 from J, leaving 7 bases between them. The length of the CDR3 is 12 residues. The chain's CDR3 is CASRSLNTEAFF. The CDR3 DNA reads TGTGCCAGCAGGTCCCTAAACACTGAAGCTTTCTTT.

J is TRBJ2-5 and V is TRBV27; 8 bases line up with TRBD2. The CDR3 contains 15 residues. Germline V gene data show CDR1 as MNHEY and CDR2 as SMNVEV (reference sequence). Trimming cost V 4 bases and J 5 bases; bases outside gene matches: 9. The CDR3 is CASSSRAGGWETQYF. For the CDR3, the DNA is TGTGCCAGCAGTTCCAGGGCGGGAGGCTGGGAGACCCAGTACTTC.

This clonotype was observed a few times. The CDR3 is CAISESGLGYTF. Written as DNA, the CDR3 is TGTGCCATCAGTGAGTCCGGGTTAGGCTACACCTTC. The gene calls are TRBV10-3 and TRBJ1-2, with no clear D. The germline V gene has CDR1 ENHRY and CDR2 SYGVKD. V shed 0 bases and J shed 8 bases, with 7 bases lying between them. This CDR3 comprises 12 residues.

The J gene is TRBJ2-2, the V gene TRBV12-3 or TRBV12-4, with D unresolved. This CDR3 region has 14 residues. Trimming stripped 7 bases from V and 3 bases from J, with 12 bases between. The DNA for the CDR3 is TGTGCCAGCATCAAACGAGGATACACCGGGGAGCTGTTTTTT. This codes for CASIKRGYTGELFF.

This clonotype was picked up a small number of times. The chain employs TRBV5-1 and TRBJ2-1; D is possibly TRBD2 (7 bases). Trimming left V 0 bases short and J 4 bases short, with 14 bases between. The CDR3 contains 16 residues. The germline gives CDR1 SGHRS, CDR2 YFSETQ. CDR3 in amino acids: CASSLAGGLGYNEQFF. The CDR3 coding sequence is TGCGCCAGCAGCTTGGCCGGGGGGCTGGGTTACAATGAGCAGTTCTTC.

The V and J genes are TRBV14 and TRBJ2-4; D is unclear. The V and J ends lost 1 base and 13 bases respectively, with 11 bases between them. CDR1 is SGHDN, CDR2 FVKESK, per germline. CDR3 length equals 12 residues. Written as DNA, the CDR3 is TGTGCCAGCAGCCAAGTGGAGTCTAGGCAGTACTTC. Its protein is CASSQVESRQYF.

The CDR3 bases are TGTGCTAGTGGTCAGAGACTAGCGGGAGGCCAAGAGACCCAGTACTTC. This translates into CASGQRLAGGQETQYF. V is TRBV12-5 and J is TRBJ2-5; 13 positions match TRBD2. The trim removed 5 bases at V and 1 base at J, leaving 4 bases unmatched. Germline CDR1 and CDR2: LGHNT and FRNRAP. The CDR3 is made up of 16 amino acids. Variable domain in full (rest from reference TRBV12-5 and TRBJ2-5): DARVTQTPRHKVTEMGQEVTMRCQPILGHNTVFWYRQTMMQGLELLAYFRNRAPLDDSGMPKDRFSAEMPDATLATLKIQPSEPRDSAVYFCASGQRLAGGQETQYFGPGTRLLVL.

A few counts support this clonotype. The rearrangement uses TRBV10-3 and TRBJ2-3; D is perhaps TRBD1 (6 bases). Trimming took off 10 bases at V and 1 base at J, with 12 bases between the two ends. The CDR3 loop spans 13 amino acids. CDR1 and CDR2 (germline): ENHRY, SYGVKD. The CDR3 is CATDPGGTDTQYF. CDR3 bases: TGTGCCACCGACCCAGGGGGCACAGATACGCAGTATTTT.

This clonotype was observed a few times. The DNA of the CDR3 is TGTGCCAGCAGCTTAGCAGATATTAACGAGCAGTACTTC. This gives the protein CASSLADINEQYF. The chain recombines TRBV11-1 with TRBJ2-7; D uncertain. The CDR3 consists of 13 residues. V dropped 0 bases and J dropped 5 bases, with 8 bases sitting between them. Germline CDR1 reads SGHAT; CDR2 reads FQDESV (reference sequence).